This T cell receptor (beta chain) was sequenced for a study of cytomegalovirus exposure and HLA in healthy donors. Study-wide results and caveats: The classifier was said to identify cytomegalovirus status with high specificity and sensitivity. The finding came from a later analysis; first-cohort TCR clusters tended to co-occur in the 130 or so validation repertoires.

Note on this clone: Its antigen is unknown.

With V trimmed by 0 bases and J by 7 bases, 9 bases remained unmatched. Germline CDR1 SGDLS, CDR2 YYNGEE. This CDR3 comprises 16 residues. The donors formed part of the approximately 120-subject validation cohort, distinct from the roughly 660-subject first cohort. Produced via immunoSEQ multiplex PCR; TCRdb's table is partial and in-frame only. Of over 150,000 clones in the sample, 75% to 90% are singletons; the top ten hold 20% to 25%. The sequence was obtained from a young man in good health and CMV-seropositive. The material sequenced was PBMCs. The J gene is TRBJ1-4, the V gene TRBV9, with 7 bases matching TRBD1. The CDR3 region has the DNA TGTGCCAGCAGCGTAGGGATGGGAACAGGGGCTGAAAAACTGTTTTTT. This gives the protein CASSVGMGTGAEKLFF.